Sequencing of this T cell receptor beta chain was carried out in a study of blood T cell repertoires in COVID-19. Trimming removed 0 bases at V and 0 bases at J, with 12 bases between. Germline V CDR1 and CDR2: SGHTA, FQGNSA. This CDR3 has 17 residues. This clone has just a few counts. As processed by the authors: Reference gene primers were amplified, and this amplification served to estimate nucleated cell counts. Assay: immunoSEQ multiplex PCR; the TCRdb copy retains only in-frame clones and omits some. V and J calls plus clone size are reproduced from that table; the DNA served to infer D and trimming. The repertoire has about 210,000 clones, 65% to 90% of them found once; the top ten carry 8.9%.

The clonotype was recovered from a woman aged 45-65 years with acute COVID-19. This chain links TRBV7-2 with TRBJ1-3; TRBD1 might be the D (6 bases). The sample was PBMCs or T cells enriched from blood (not recorded which). This CDR3 reads CASSLAGRGASGNTIYF. The CDR3 region has the DNA TGTGCCAGCAGCTTAGCGGGGAGGGGGGCCTCTGGAAACACCATATATTTT.